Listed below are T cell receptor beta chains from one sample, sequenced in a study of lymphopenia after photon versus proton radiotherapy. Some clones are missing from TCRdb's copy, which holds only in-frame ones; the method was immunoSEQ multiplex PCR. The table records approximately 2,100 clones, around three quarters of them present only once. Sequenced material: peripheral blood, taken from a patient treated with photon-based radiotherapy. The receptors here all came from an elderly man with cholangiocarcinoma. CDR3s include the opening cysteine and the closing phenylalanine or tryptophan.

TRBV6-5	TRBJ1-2	CASSSSGEGYTF
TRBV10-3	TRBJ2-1	CAIGDTSSYNEQFF
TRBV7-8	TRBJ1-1	CASSLGGLRAFF
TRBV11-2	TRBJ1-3	CASSSSTGLVSGNTIYF
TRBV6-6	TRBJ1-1	CASSRPGGAEAFF
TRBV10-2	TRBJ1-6	CASTQDRSNSPLHF
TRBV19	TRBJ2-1	CASSMGPLPNNEQFF
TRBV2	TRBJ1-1	CASTGGPRGAFF
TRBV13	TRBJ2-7	CASSLAGRYEQYF
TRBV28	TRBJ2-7	CASSLGRSMYEQYF
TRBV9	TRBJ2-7	CASSVAAGSYEQYF
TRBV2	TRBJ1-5	CASSEAGGYSNQPQHF
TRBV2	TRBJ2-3	CASYRDSNTDTQYF
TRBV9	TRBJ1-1	CASSFSTVTEAFF
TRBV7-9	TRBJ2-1	CASSLGTGGLGEQFF
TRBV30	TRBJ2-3	CAWVQGILTDTQYF
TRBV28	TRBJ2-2	CASSSNLAGVNTGELFF
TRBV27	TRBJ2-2	CASSLSNYYTGELFF
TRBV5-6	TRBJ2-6	CASLSQSRANVLTF
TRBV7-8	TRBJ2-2	CASSTHRQGTFLGELFF
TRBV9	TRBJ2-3	CASSVEEGHTQYF
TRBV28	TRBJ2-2	CASSPIQGATGELFF
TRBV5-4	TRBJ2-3	CASSQRATGAGSTDTQYF
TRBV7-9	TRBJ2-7	CASSLWDRVYEQYF
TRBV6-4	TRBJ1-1	CASSFDTEAFF
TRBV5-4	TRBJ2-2	CASGLRGLDNTGELFF
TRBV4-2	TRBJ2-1	CASSWTGEQFF
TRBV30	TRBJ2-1	CAWTSGLAGFEQFF
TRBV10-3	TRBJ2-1	CAIRVTGGLGNEQFF
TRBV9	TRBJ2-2	CASSVQSGKSNTGELFF
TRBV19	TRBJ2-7	CASSISSGVGYEQYF
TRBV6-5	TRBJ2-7	CASSYAGAGEQYF
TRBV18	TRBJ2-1	CASSPGLAAYNEQFF
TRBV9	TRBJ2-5	CASSLSRDRWGTQYF
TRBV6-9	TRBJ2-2	CASRVRGPLSGELFF
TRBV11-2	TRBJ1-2	CASSLVKDWNYGYTF
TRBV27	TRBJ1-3	CASSLLPGPGSGNTIYF
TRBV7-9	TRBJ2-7	CASSILGLVGEQYF
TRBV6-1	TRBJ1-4	CASRSTQRDEKLFF
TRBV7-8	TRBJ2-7	CASSRGAAVDEQYF
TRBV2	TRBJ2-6	CASSEAVWRVGGANVLTF
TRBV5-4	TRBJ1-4	CASSLLGGINEKLFF
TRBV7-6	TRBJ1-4	CASSPRTGRAIIEKLFF
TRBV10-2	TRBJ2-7	CASSGGSGIEQYF
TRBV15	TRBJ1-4	CATTDRANEKLFF
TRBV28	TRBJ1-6	CASSSPGWGSPLHF
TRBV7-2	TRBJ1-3	CASSFGLNSGNTIYF
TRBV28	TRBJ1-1	CASSSYRENLNTEAFF
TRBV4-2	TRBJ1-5	CASSQDVTGYSNQPQHF
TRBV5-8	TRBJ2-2	CASSLRGTTGELFF
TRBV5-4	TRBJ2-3	CASSLRVGTDTQYF
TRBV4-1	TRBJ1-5	CASSQGGGVPQPQHF
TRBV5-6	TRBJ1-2	CASSLTNSNYGYTF
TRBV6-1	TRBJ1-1	CASSEPRLGSRGEAFF